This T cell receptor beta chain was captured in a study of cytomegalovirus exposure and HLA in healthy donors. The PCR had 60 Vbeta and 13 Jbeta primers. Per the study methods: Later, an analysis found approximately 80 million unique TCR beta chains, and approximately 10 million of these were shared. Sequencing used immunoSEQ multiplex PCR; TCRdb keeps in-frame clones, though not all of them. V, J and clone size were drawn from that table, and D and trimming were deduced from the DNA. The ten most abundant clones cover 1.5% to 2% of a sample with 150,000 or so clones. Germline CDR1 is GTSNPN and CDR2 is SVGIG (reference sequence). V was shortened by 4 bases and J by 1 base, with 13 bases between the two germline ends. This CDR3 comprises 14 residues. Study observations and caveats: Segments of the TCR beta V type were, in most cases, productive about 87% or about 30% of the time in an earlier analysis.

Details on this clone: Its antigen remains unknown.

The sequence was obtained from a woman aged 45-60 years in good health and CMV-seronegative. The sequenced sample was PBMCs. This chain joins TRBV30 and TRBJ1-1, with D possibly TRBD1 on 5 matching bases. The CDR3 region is CAWTTPGPNTEAFF. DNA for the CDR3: TGTGCCTGGACAACCCCAGGGCCGAACACTGAAGCTTTCTTT. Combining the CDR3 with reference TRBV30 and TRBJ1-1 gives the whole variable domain SQTIHQWPATLVQPVGSPLSLECTVEGTSNPNLYWYRQAAGRGLQLLFYSVGIGQISSEVPQNLSASRPQDRQFILSSKKLLLSDSGFYLCAWTTPGPNTEAFFGQGTRLTVV.